The clone carrying this T cell receptor beta chain was seen only once. The antigen remains unidentified. TCRdb re-called the 5' RACE reads through MiXCR, storing one row per CDR3 protein. The repertoire includes roughly 340,000 distinct CDR3 sequences, 20% of them detected once, and about 21% sits in the top ten. These data are taken from a study of T-cell memory formation after mild COVID-19. Findings of the study overall: CD4+ contracting clones lay mainly in CM and EM, CD8+ ones in EMRA. Whereas later expanders leaned CD4+, clones contracting day 15 to 85 showed a balanced CD4/CD8 makeup. Prior to infection, memory already included some responding clones, suggesting cross-reactive memory joined.

V shed 2 bases and J shed 0 bases, with 8 bases lying between them. The CDR3 contains 15 residues. The TCR originated in a man younger than 35 who had mild COVID-19 (a few samples of this study predate the infection). Cell type and time point are not known. This sequence joins TRBV12-3 or TRBV12-4 and TRBJ1-5; no clear D gene. The sequenced material came from PBMCs or a T cell subset sorted from them (not recorded which). CDR3 sequence reads: CASSLTRVSNQPQHF. The CDR3 DNA is TGTGCCAGCAGTTTAACCCGGGTTAGCAATCAGCCCCAGCATTTT.